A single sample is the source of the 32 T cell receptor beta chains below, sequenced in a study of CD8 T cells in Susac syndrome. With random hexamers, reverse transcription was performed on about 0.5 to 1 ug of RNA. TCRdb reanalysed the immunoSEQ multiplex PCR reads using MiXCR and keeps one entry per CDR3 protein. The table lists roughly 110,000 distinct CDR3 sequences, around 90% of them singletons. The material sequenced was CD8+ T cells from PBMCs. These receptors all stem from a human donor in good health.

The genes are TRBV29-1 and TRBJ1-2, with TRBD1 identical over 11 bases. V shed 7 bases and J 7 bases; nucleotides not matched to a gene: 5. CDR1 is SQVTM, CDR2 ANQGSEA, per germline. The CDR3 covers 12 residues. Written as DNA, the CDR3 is TGCAGCGCCCGGGACAGGGGGTTTGGCTACACCTTC. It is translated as CSARDRGFGYTF.

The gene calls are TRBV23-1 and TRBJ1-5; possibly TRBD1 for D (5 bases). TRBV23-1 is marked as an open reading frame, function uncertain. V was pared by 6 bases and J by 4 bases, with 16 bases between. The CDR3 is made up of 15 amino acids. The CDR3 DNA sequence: TGCGCCAGCAGGATACCGGGACTGTTAAATCAGCCCCAGCATTTT. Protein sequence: CASRIPGLLNQPQHF.

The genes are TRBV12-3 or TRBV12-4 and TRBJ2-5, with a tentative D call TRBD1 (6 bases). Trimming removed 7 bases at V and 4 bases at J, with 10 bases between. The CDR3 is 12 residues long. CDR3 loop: CASTTGTETQYF. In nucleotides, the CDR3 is TGTGCCAGCACTACAGGGACAGAGACCCAGTACTTC.

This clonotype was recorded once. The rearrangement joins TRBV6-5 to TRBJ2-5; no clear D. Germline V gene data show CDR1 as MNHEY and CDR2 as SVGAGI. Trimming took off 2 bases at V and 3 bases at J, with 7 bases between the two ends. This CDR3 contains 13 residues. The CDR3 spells CASSYGVKETQYF. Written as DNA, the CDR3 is TGTGCCAGCAGTTACGGTGTAAAAGAGACCCAGTACTTC.

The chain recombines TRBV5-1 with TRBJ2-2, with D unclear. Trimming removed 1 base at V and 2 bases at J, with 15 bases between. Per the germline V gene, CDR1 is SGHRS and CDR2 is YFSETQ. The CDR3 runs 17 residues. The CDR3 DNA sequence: TGCGCCAGCAGCTTGTTACCGGCCGGCATAAACACCGGGGAGCTGTTTTTT. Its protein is CASSLLPAGINTGELFF.

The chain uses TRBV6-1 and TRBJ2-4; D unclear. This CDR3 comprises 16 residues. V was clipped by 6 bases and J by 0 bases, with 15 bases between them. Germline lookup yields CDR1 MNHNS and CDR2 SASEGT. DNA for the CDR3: TGTGCCAGCAGCGACAATTTGGTTATAGCCAAAAACATTCAGTACTTC. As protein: CASSDNLVIAKNIQYF.

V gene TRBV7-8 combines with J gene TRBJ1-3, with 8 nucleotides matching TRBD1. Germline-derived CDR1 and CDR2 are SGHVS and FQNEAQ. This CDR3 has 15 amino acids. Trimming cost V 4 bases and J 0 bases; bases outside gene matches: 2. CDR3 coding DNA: TGTGCCAGCAGCTCCACAGGGGGCTCTGGAAACACCATATATTTT. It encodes CASSSTGGSGNTIYF.

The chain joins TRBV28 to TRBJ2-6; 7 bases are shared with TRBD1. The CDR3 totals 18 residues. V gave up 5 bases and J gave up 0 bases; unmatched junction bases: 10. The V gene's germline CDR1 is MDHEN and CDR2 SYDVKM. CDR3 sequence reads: CASSAPRQGNSGANVLTF. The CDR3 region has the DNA TGTGCCAGCAGTGCTCCCAGACAGGGCAACTCTGGGGCCAACGTCCTGACTTTC. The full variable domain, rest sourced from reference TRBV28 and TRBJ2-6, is DVKVTQSSRYLVKRTGEKVFLECVQDMDHENMFWYRQDPGLGLRLIYFSYDVKMKEKGDIPEGYSVSREKKERFSLILESASTNQTSMYLCASSAPRQGNSGANVLTFGAGSRLTVL.

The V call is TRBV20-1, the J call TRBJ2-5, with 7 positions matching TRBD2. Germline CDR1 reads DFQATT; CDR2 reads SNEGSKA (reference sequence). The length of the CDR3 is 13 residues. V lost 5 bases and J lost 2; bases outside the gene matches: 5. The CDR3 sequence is CSARWGGQETQYF. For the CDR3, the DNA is TGCAGTGCTCGATGGGGGGGGCAAGAGACCCAGTACTTC.

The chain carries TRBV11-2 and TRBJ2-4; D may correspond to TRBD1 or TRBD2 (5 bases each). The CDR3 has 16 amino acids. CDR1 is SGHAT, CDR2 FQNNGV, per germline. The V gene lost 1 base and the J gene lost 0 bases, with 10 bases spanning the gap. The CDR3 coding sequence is TGTGCCAGCAGCTTAGGCAGGGAGTTAGCCAAAAACATTCAGTACTTC. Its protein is CASSLGRELAKNIQYF. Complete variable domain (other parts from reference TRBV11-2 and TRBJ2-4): EAGVAQSPRYKIIEKRQSVAFWCNPISGHATLYWYQQILGQGPKLLIQFQNNGVVDDSQLPKDRFSAERLKGVDSTLKIQPAKLEDSAVYLCASSLGRELAKNIQYFGAGTRLSVL.

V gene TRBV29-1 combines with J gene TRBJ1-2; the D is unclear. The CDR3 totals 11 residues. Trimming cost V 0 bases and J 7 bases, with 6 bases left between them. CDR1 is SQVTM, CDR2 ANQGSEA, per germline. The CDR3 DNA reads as TGCAGCGTTGAAGATCGTACTGGCTACACCTTC. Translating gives CSVEDRTGYTF.

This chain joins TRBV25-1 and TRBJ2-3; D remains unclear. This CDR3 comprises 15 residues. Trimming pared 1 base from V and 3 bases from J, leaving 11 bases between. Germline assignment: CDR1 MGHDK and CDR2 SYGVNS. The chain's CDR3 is CASSESQDGTDTQYF. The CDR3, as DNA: TGTGCCAGCAGTGAATCCCAAGACGGAACAGATACGCAGTATTTT.

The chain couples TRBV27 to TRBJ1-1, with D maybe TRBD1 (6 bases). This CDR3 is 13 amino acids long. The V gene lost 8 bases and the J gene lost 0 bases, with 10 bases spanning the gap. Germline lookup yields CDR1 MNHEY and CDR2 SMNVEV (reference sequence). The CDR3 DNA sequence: TGTGCCAGCGCTGACAGGTTGAACACTGAAGCTTTCTTT. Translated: CASADRLNTEAFF.

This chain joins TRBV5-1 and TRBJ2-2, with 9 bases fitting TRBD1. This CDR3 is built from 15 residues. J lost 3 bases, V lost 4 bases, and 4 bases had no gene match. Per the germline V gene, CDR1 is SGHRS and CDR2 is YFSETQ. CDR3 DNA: TGCGCCAGCAGCCGGGACAGGGTTGACACCGGGGAGCTGTTTTTT. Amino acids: CASSRDRVDTGELFF.

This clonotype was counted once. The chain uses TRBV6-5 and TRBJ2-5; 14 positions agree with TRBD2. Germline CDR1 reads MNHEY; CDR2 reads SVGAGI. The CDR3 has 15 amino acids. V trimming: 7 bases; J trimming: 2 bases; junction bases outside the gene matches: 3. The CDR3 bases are TGTGCCAGCACCCGACTAGCGGGGGGGCAAGAGACCCAGTACTTC. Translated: CASTRLAGGQETQYF.

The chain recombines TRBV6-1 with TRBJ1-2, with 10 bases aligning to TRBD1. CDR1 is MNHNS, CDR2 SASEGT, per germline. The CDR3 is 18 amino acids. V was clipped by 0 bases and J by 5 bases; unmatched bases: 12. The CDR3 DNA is TGTGCCAGCAGTGAAGCGCTTCTGGGGACAGGGGAAGCTTATGGCTACACCTTC. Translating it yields CASSEALLGTGEAYGYTF.

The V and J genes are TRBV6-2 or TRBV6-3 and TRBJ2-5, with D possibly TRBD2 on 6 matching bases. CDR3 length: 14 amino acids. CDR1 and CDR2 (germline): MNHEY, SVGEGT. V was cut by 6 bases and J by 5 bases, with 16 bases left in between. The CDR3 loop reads CASRFPGLYETQYF. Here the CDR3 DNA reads TGTGCCAGCAGATTCCCGGGACTTTACGAGACCCAGTACTTC.

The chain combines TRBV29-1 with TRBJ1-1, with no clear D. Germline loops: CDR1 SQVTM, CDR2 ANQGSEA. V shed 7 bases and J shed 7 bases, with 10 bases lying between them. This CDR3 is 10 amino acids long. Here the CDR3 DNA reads TGCAGCGCAATCGGGAATGAAGCTTTCTTT. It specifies CSAIGNEAFF. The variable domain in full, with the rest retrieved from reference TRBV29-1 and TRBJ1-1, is SAVISQKPSRDICQRGTSLTIQCQVDSQVTMMFWYRQQPGQSLTLIATANQGSEATYESGFVIDKFPISRPNLTFSTLTVSNMSPEDSSIYLCSAIGNEAFFGQGTRLTVV.

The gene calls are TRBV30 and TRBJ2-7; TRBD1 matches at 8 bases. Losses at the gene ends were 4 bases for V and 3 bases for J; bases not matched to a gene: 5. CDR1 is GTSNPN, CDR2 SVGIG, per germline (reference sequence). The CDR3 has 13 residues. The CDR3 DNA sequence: TGTGCCTGGAAAAGGGACAGGAACTACGAGCAGTACTTC. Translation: CAWKRDRNYEQYF. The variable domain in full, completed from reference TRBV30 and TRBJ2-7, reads SQTIHQWPATLVQPVGSPLSLECTVEGTSNPNLYWYRQAAGRGLQLLFYSVGIGQISSEVPQNLSASRPQDRQFILSSKKLLLSDSGFYLCAWKRDRNYEQYFGPGTRLTVT.

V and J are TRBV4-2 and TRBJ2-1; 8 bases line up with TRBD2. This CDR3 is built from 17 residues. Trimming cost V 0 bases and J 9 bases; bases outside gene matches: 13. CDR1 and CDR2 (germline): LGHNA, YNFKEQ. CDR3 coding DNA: TGTGCCAGCAGCCAAGATCTCAACGGGGGGGCCCGCGGTGAGCAGTTCTTC. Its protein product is CASSQDLNGGARGEQFF.

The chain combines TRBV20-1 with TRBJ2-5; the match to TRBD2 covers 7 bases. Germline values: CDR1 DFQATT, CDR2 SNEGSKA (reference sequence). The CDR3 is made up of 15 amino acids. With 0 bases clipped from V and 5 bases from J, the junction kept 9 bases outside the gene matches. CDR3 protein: CSARDSRLAMETQYF. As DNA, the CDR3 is TGCAGTGCTAGAGATAGCAGACTAGCAATGGAGACCCAGTACTTC.

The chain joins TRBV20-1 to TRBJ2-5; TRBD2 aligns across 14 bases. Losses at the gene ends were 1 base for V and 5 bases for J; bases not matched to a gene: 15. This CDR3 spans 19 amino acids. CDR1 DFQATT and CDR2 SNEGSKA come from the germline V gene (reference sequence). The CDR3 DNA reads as TGCAGTGCTAGAGCAGGGGCCAGGACTAGCGGGAGGATCTATGAGACCCAGTACTTC. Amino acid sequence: CSARAGARTSGRIYETQYF.

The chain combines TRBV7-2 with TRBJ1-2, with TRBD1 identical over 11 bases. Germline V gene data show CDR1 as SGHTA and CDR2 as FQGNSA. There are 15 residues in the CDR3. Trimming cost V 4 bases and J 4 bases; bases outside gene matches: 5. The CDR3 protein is CASSSDRGLFYGYTF. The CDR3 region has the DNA TGTGCCAGCAGCTCGGACAGGGGGCTTTTCTATGGCTACACCTTC.

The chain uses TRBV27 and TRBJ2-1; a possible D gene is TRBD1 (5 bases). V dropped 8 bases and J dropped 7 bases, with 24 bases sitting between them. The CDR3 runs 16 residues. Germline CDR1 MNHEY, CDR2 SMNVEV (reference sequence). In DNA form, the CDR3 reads TGTGCCAGCTTCTCCCGGAGAGACTGGGGCAGAAATGAGCAGTTCTTC. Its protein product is CASFSRRDWGRNEQFF.

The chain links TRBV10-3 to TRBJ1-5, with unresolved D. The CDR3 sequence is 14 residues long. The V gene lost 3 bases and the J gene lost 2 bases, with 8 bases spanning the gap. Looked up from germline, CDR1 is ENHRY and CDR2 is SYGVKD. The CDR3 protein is CAISEAPGNQPQHF. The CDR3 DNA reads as TGTGCCATCAGTGAAGCACCGGGCAATCAGCCCCAGCATTTT.

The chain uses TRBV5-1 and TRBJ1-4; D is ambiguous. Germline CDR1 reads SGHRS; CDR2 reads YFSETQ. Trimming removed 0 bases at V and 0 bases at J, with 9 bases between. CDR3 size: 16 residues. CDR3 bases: TGCGCCAGCAGCTTGGGGGCTGTTGCAACTAATGAAAAACTGTTTTTT. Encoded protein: CASSLGAVATNEKLFF.

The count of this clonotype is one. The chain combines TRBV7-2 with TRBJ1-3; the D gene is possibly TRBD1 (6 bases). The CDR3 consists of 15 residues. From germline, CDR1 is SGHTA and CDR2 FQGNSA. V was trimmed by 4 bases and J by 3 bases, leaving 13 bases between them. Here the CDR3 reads CASSSPDSFGNTIYF. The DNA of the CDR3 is TGTGCCAGCAGCTCACCGGACAGCTTTGGAAACACCATATATTTT.

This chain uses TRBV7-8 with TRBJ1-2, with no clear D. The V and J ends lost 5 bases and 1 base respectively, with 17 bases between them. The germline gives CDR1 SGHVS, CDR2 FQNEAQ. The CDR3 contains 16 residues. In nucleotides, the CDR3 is TGTGCCAGCAGCCCCGGACGGCAAACTTATAACTATGGCTACACCTTC. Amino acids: CASSPGRQTYNYGYTF.

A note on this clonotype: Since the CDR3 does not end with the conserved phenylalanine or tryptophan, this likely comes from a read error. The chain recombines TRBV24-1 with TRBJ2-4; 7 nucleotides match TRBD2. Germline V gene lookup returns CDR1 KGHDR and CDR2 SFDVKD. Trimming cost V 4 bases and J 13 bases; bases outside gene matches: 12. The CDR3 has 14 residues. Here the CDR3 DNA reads TGTGCCACCAGTGACCCGTTCTCAGTCGGGGGGCAGTACCTC. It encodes CATSDPFSVGGQYL.

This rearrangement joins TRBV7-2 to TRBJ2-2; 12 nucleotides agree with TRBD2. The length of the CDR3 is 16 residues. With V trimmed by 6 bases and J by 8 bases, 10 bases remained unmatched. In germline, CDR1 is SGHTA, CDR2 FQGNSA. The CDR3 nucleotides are TGTGCCAGCAGTTTTTCTAGCGGGGGGGCCACAGGGGAGCTGTTTTTT. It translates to CASSFSSGGATGELFF.

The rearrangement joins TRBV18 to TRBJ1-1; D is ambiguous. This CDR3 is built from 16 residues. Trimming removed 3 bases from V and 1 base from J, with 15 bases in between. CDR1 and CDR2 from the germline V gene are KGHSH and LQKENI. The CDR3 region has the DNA TGTGCCAGCTCACCCGGTCTGGGGAGAACGAACACTGAAGCTTTCTTT. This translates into CASSPGLGRTNTEAFF.

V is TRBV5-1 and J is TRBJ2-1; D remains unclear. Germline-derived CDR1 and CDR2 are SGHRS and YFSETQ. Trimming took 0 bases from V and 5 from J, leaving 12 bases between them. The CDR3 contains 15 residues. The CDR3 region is CASSLGNARDNEQFF. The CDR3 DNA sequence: TGCGCCAGCAGCTTGGGCAACGCGCGAGACAATGAGCAGTTCTTC.